This T cell receptor beta chain comes out of a study of cytomegalovirus exposure and HLA in healthy donors. Study in general: A later analysis reported the 120 or so validation repertoires used the same platform as the 550 to 700 first-cohort repertoires.

Method: immunoSEQ multiplex PCR; TCRdb's copy keeps in-frame clones and lacks some. This sample has approximately 280,000 clones, with around 85% found just once. The germline gives CDR1 SGDLS, CDR2 YYNGEE. V lost 6 bases, J lost 0 bases, and 13 bases lay in between. The CDR3 has 15 residues. The sample taken for sequencing was PBMCs. The chain employs TRBV9 and TRBJ2-1; a possible D gene is TRBD1 (6 bases). This clonotype originated in a woman under 30 in good health and CMV-seronegative. The chain's CDR3 is CASTATGHSYNEQFF. CDR3 nucleotides: TGTGCCAGCACCGCAACGGGACACTCCTACAATGAGCAGTTCTTC.